This T cell receptor beta chain was recorded in a study of TIL therapy for anti-PD-1-resistant metastatic lung cancer. Time point specified: pre-treatment sample, taken before nivolumab and TIL therapy. The immunoSEQ assay was v3. Libraries were prepared by immunoSEQ multiplex PCR; TCRdb keeps only in-frame clonotypes and omits some of them. The table lists about 19,000 clones, approximately 79% of them singletons. There are 11 residues in the CDR3. Trimming took off 10 bases at V and 11 bases at J, with 17 bases between the two ends. This sequence joins TRBV12-3 or TRBV12-4 and TRBJ1-2; TRBD1 is a possible D gene (6 bases). Sequenced material: blood, taken at baseline. The sequence derives from a person aged 30 to 80 with non-small cell lung cancer. The CDR3 bases are TGTGCCACCCTCCTAGGGGGGGGGTACACCTTC. Its protein product is CATLLGGGYTF.